Below, 28 T cell receptor beta chains from the same sample are listed, as sequenced in a study of early T cells in non-severe SARS-CoV-2 infection. TCRdb passed the 5' RACE reads through MiXCR, listing each CDR3 protein once. The data contain 50,000 or so distinct CDR3 sequences, roughly 12% of them seen just once; the ten biggest clones take up approximately 10%. What was sequenced was whole blood. Source of these receptors: an adult who was a healthcare worker with PCR-confirmed SARS-CoV-2 infection or an uninfected control (not recorded which).

The chain uses TRBV27 and TRBJ2-3; the D gene could be TRBD1 or TRBD2 (5 bases each). CDR3 length: 14 amino acids. Trimming removed 5 bases from V and 5 bases from J, with 14 bases in between. Germline-derived CDR1 and CDR2 are MNHEY and SMNVEV (reference sequence). CDR3 sequence reads: CASSPGPSGDTQYF. The DNA for the CDR3 is TGTGCCAGCAGTCCGGGACCGTCAGGAGATACGCAGTATTTT.

This clonotype was seen repeatedly, ten times or more. The chain carries TRBV6-1 and TRBJ2-1; 8 bases fit TRBD1. V dropped 6 bases and J dropped 6; count of bases not matched to a gene: 7. In germline, CDR1 is MNHNS, CDR2 SASEGT. This CDR3 is 14 amino acids long. In DNA, the CDR3 is TGTGCCAGCAGCCGACAGGGGTCGGGCAATGAGCAGTTCTTC. It yields the protein CASSRQGSGNEQFF.

This clonotype was seen repeatedly, ten times or more. This rearrangement joins TRBV6-5 to TRBJ2-5; TRBD2 matches 16 bases. Germline-derived CDR1 and CDR2 are MNHEY and SVGAGI. CDR3 length: 16 residues. The V and J ends lost 6 bases and 2 bases, in that order; junction bases with no gene match: 3. DNA of the CDR3: TGTGCCAGCAGGCCGGGACTAGCGGGGGGGCAAGAGACCCAGTACTTC. It is translated as CASRPGLAGGQETQYF.

This clonotype showed up many times. This chain links TRBV7-6 with TRBJ2-5; TRBD2 aligns across 8 bases. There are 18 residues in the CDR3. The J segment lost 1 base and the V segment lost 2 bases, leaving 12 bases of the junction unmatched. The V gene's germline CDR1 is SGHVS and CDR2 FNYEAQ. CDR3 region: CASSLSMGLRGAQETQYF. CDR3 nucleotide sequence: TGTGCCAGCAGCTTATCTATGGGTCTGCGGGGGGCCCAAGAGACCCAGTACTTC.

There are many counts of this clonotype. Here the CDR3 reads CASSPGGAPGELFF. DNA for the CDR3: TGTGCCAGCAGCCCAGGGGGAGCCCCCGGGGAGCTGTTTTTT. The chain recombines TRBV7-2 with TRBJ2-2; 7 bases match TRBD1. With 5 bases clipped from V and 6 bases from J, the junction kept 6 bases outside the gene matches. CDR3 length equals 14 residues. CDR1 SGHTA and CDR2 FQGNSA come from the germline V gene.

V usage is TRBV7-2 and J usage is TRBJ2-7, with D unclear. With 1 base removed from V and 5 bases from J, the gap between germline ends came to 9 bases. Germline CDR1 is SGHTA and CDR2 is FQGNSA. This CDR3 comprises 13 residues. This CDR3 reads CASSLGYYDEQYF. The CDR3, as DNA: TGTGCCAGCAGCTTAGGGTACTACGACGAGCAGTACTTC.

This clonotype was seen only a few times. This sequence joins TRBV2 and TRBJ2-1, with unresolved D. CDR1 is SNHLY and CDR2 is FYNNEI in the germline V gene. This CDR3 contains 15 residues. The ends were cut back, 2 bases at V and 0 bases at J, with 8 bases in the middle. This CDR3 reads CASSESPSSYNEQFF. The CDR3 nucleotides are TGTGCCAGCAGTGAAAGTCCTAGCTCCTACAATGAGCAGTTCTTC.

This clonotype was seen ten or more times. This chain joins TRBV9 and TRBJ2-3; TRBD2 matches 10 bases. CDR3 length equals 17 residues. Germline lookup yields CDR1 SGDLS and CDR2 YYNGEE. Unmatched junction bases numbered 9, after V lost 4 bases and J lost 1 base. The CDR3 loop reads CASSNPIAGGGTDTQYF. The CDR3 nucleotides read TGTGCCAGCAGCAATCCAATAGCGGGAGGAGGCACAGATACGCAGTATTTT.

J is TRBJ2-3 and V is TRBV5-6; D might be TRBD1 (6 bases). The CDR3 runs 16 residues. Trimming left V 2 bases short and J 1 base short, with 14 bases between. Germline V gene data show CDR1 as SGHDT and CDR2 as YYEEEE. The CDR3 DNA reads as TGTGCCAGCAGCTTCTGGACAGCCCCCCGCACAGATACGCAGTATTTT. Translated: CASSFWTAPRTDTQYF.

Ten or more counts support this clonotype. The chain links TRBV18 to TRBJ1-6; TRBD1 might be the D (5 bases). This CDR3 has 14 amino acids. From germline, CDR1 is KGHSH and CDR2 LQKENI. V lost 5 bases to trimming and J lost 6 bases, with 11 bases between them. The CDR3 DNA reads TGTGCCAGCTCATTCCAGGGAATTAATTCACCCCTCCACTTT. Its protein is CASSFQGINSPLHF.

This clonotype showed up just a few times. This chain uses TRBV6-2 or TRBV6-3 with TRBJ2-5; maybe TRBD2 (5 bases). Germline CDR1 MNHEY, CDR2 SVGEGT. CDR3 length: 14 residues. Deletions cut 2 bases from V and 5 bases from J, with 12 bases between. The CDR3 loop is CASSYVPGGETQYF. The CDR3 bases are TGTGCCAGCAGTTACGTTCCCGGCGGGGAGACCCAGTACTTC.

The chain links TRBV6-6 to TRBJ1-4; 12 positions match TRBD1. V shed 7 bases, J shed 9 bases, and the junction held 12 bases outside the gene matches. The CDR3 extends over 16 amino acids. The V gene's germline CDR1 is MNHNY and CDR2 SVGAGI (reference sequence). CDR3 region: CASMYSGTGGVKKLFF. CDR3 sequence (DNA): TGTGCCAGCATGTATTCTGGGACAGGGGGCGTGAAAAAACTGTTTTTT.

The V and J genes are TRBV28 and TRBJ1-5; D unresolved. CDR3 length equals 12 residues. V lost 7 bases and J lost 2, with 6 bases in between. The germline V gene has CDR1 MDHEN and CDR2 SYDVKM. In DNA form, the CDR3 reads TGTGCCAGCAAGAGTGGCAATCAGCCCCAGCATTTT. This codes for CASKSGNQPQHF. Together with reference TRBV28 and TRBJ1-5, the CDR3 gives the full variable domain: DVKVTQSSRYLVKRTGEKVFLECVQDMDHENMFWYRQDPGLGLRLIYFSYDVKMKEKGDIPEGYSVSREKKERFSLILESASTNQTSMYLCASKSGNQPQHFGDGTRLSIL.

This clonotype was found many times. The chain is built from TRBV5-6 and TRBJ2-3; 11 positions match TRBD1. The CDR3 has 15 residues. After removal of 2 bases from V and 5 bases from J, the junction contained 4 bases not matched to a gene. CDR1 and CDR2 from the germline V gene are SGHDT and YYEEEE. CDR3 in amino acids: CASSFGQGARDTQYF. CDR3 in DNA: TGTGCCAGCAGCTTCGGACAGGGGGCCAGAGATACGCAGTATTTT.

This clonotype was seen at least ten times. This chain connects TRBV7-2 to TRBJ2-3, with TRBD2 matching over 8 bases. V lost 6 bases to trimming and J lost 2 bases; unmatched junction nucleotides: 7. The germline V gene has CDR1 SGHTA and CDR2 FQGNSA. This CDR3 is built from 15 residues. The CDR3 nucleotides read TGTGCCAGCAGACAATGGACTAGCATCACAGATACGCAGTATTTT. Translated, it gives CASRQWTSITDTQYF.

The chain has TRBV28 and TRBJ1-2; no clear D. The CDR3 loop spans 12 amino acids. The germline V and J ends were trimmed by 5 bases and 0 bases, with 4 bases remaining between them. Germline lookup yields CDR1 MDHEN and CDR2 SYDVKM. CDR3 nucleotide sequence: TGTGCCAGCAGTAAAGCTAACTATGGCTACACCTTC. Translated, it gives CASSKANYGYTF.

This clonotype has a handful of counts. The chain is built from TRBV29-1 and TRBJ2-4; D is unclear. Trimming pared 1 base from V and 0 bases from J, leaving 7 bases between. The CDR3 runs to 14 residues. Germline V CDR1 and CDR2: SQVTM, ANQGSEA. For the CDR3, the DNA is TGCAGCGTTGAAGGAGGAAAAGCCAAAAACATTCAGTACTTC. Its protein is CSVEGGKAKNIQYF.

As concerns this clonotype: A single base separates this from a much larger clone, so it may be a read error. CDR3 in DNA: TGTGTCAGCAGCTTGCCAGGCCCGAACACTGAAGCTTTCTTT. Translated, it gives CVSSLPGPNTEAFF. The chain combines TRBV7-8 with TRBJ1-1; D is ambiguous. This CDR3 contains 14 residues. Per germline, CDR1 SGHVS and CDR2 FQNEAQ.

The chain couples TRBV10-3 to TRBJ1-5; D is unresolved. Trimming took 4 bases from V and 0 from J, leaving 4 bases between them. Germline CDR1 is ENHRY and CDR2 is SYGVKD. The length of the CDR3 is 13 residues. CDR3 nucleotide sequence: TGTGCCATCAGTGTCAATAGCAATCAGCCCCAGCATTTT. Translating it yields CAISVNSNQPQHF.

This clonotype was observed many times. The chain couples TRBV7-2 to TRBJ2-7; TRBD2 matches at 9 bases. Germline assignment: CDR1 SGHTA and CDR2 FQGNSA. Unmatched junction bases numbered 8, after V lost 7 bases and J lost 4 bases. CDR3 length: 14 residues. The CDR3 DNA sequence: TGTGCCAGCACAGGGAATAGCGGGAGATACGAGCAGTACTTC. It codes for CASTGNSGRYEQYF.

This rearrangement joins TRBV20-1 to TRBJ1-4; no clear D. The ends were cut back, 0 bases at V and 3 bases at J, with 8 bases in the middle. The germline gives CDR1 DFQATT, CDR2 SNEGSKA (reference sequence). The CDR3 is made up of 14 amino acids. CDR3 loop: CSAREGLANEKLFF. The CDR3 DNA reads as TGCAGTGCTAGAGAAGGTTTGGCTAATGAAAAACTGTTTTTT.

The rearrangement uses TRBV20-1 and TRBJ1-5; 8 bases match TRBD1. With V trimmed by 0 bases and J by 4 bases, 2 bases remained unmatched. Germline V gene data show CDR1 as DFQATT and CDR2 as SNEGSKA (reference sequence). This CDR3 region has 14 residues. CDR3 in amino acids: CSARDRTGNQPQHF. The CDR3 region has the DNA TGCAGTGCTAGAGATAGGACAGGGAATCAGCCCCAGCATTTT.

This clonotype appeared a few times. V is TRBV6-5 and J is TRBJ1-2; 9 nucleotides agree with TRBD1. Germline V CDR1 and CDR2: MNHEY, SVGAGI. The CDR3 runs to 14 residues. Germline trimming cut 5 bases from V and 5 bases from J; bases unmatched to any gene: 6. The CDR3 reads CASSGTGRGYGYTF. The CDR3 bases are TGTGCCAGCAGTGGGACAGGGAGGGGGTATGGCTACACCTTC.

This chain links TRBV7-2 with TRBJ1-6; 7 bases are a match to TRBD1. The CDR3 is 15 amino acids. CDR1 is SGHTA and CDR2 is FQGNSA in the germline V gene. V lost 1 base and J lost 10; bases outside the gene matches: 7. CDR3 coding DNA: TGTGCCAGCAGCTTAGACCCAGGGGGGGGATCACCCCTCCACTTT. Its translation is CASSLDPGGGSPLHF.

This clonotype was recorded a few times. The chain joins TRBV29-1 to TRBJ1-1; no reliable D call. Germline V gene lookup returns CDR1 SQVTM and CDR2 ANQGSEA. Trimming shortened V by 7 bases and J by 7 bases, and 10 bases separated the two germline ends. This CDR3 is built from 10 residues. The CDR3 nucleotides read TGCAGCGCATGGACGAGTGAAGCTTTCTTT. This sequence encodes CSAWTSEAFF. Looking up the rest from reference TRBV29-1 and TRBJ1-1 gives the full variable domain: SAVISQKPSRDICQRGTSLTIQCQVDSQVTMMFWYRQQPGQSLTLIATANQGSEATYESGFVIDKFPISRPNLTFSTLTVSNMSPEDSSIYLCSAWTSEAFFGQGTRLTVV.

This clonotype was observed a few times. V gene TRBV19 combines with J gene TRBJ2-7; a possible D gene is TRBD1 (6 bases). Germline CDR1 LNHDA, CDR2 SQIVND (reference sequence). The ends were cut back, 5 bases at V and 3 bases at J, with 14 bases in the middle. This CDR3 has 14 residues. The CDR3 DNA reads as TGTGCCAGTAGTTCCGGGACAATTTTCTACGAGCAGTACTTC. It translates to CASSSGTIFYEQYF.

This clonotype was counted a few times. This chain uses TRBV4-1 with TRBJ1-4; tentatively, D is TRBD1 (5 bases). This CDR3 is 15 amino acids long. The V and J ends lost 1 base and 7 bases respectively, with 13 bases between them. Per the germline V gene, CDR1 is MGHRA and CDR2 is YSYEKL. CDR3 DNA sequence: TGCGCCAGCAGCCAAGTAGCAGGGCAGCGTGAAAAACTGTTTTTT. Translated: CASSQVAGQREKLFF.

The V gene is TRBV29-1, the J gene TRBJ1-2; 10 bases align to TRBD1. The CDR3 extends over 14 amino acids. The V segment lost 4 bases and the J segment 2 bases; nucleotides outside the gene matches: 4. Germline values: CDR1 SQVTM, CDR2 ANQGSEA. The CDR3 loop reads CSVGGQGINYGYTF. Written as DNA, the CDR3 is TGCAGCGTTGGGGGACAGGGGATCAACTATGGCTACACCTTC.